A selection of T cell receptor beta chains follows, all from one sample in a study of shared clonotypes between healthy human individuals. The table came from immunoSEQ multiplex PCR; TCRdb's copy has only in-frame clones and leaves some out. The table records approximately 590,000 clones, nearly 97% of them present only once. The source material was naive CD8+ T cells sorted from blood. The receptor source for this set is a woman in her twenties or thirties in good health. Each CDR3 is given without its conserved first and last residue. Fields, in order: V gene, J gene, CDR3 protein.

>TRBV11-2|TRBJ2-7
ASSVGDRIYEQY
>TRBV18|TRBJ1-1
ASSLPGGVTEAF
>TRBV29-1|TRBJ2-1
SVVVGLYNEQF
>TRBV7-6|TRBJ1-4
ASTSSGEKLF
>TRBV6-5|TRBJ2-7
ASSFGGKYYEQY
>TRBV7-9|TRBJ1-1
ASSPSGRGLNTEAF
>TRBV25-1|TRBJ2-7
ASSPPSRGMMGEQY
>TRBV9|TRBJ2-5
ASSVEGTQQETQY
>TRBV2|TRBJ2-1
ASTRDRNEQF
>TRBV5-4|TRBJ1-2
ASSLRGASYGYT
>TRBV11-2|TRBJ2-7
ASSLAGIRGYEQY
>TRBV29-1|TRBJ1-5
SVVWSGGRNQPQH
>TRBV27|TRBJ2-7
ASSLSGGGILYEQY
>TRBV27|TRBJ2-3
ASSLSFDQDTDTQY
>TRBV6-4|TRBJ1-1
ASRGDTGAEAF
>TRBV2|TRBJ1-1
ASSENEPGRTEAF
>TRBV6-6|TRBJ2-1
ASSPGAAYNEQF
>TRBV5-4|TRBJ2-7
ASSFGPDAEQY
>TRBV11-2|TRBJ2-1
ASSMTEYNEQF
>TRBV7-9|TRBJ1-2
ASIGTWSNYGYT
>TRBV2|TRBJ2-4
ASSDRAVLQY
>TRBV28|TRBJ1-1
ASTLLPAPNTEAF
>TRBV28|TRBJ2-2
ASSYKTGGSKEAGELF
>TRBV7-9|TRBJ2-5
ASSLKGAFQETQY
>TRBV27|TRBJ1-5
AVSPGQGGSNQPQH
>TRBV2|TRBJ2-1
ASKRLAGFDNEQF
>TRBV25-1|TRBJ2-7
ASSPSGSYEQY
>TRBV7-7|TRBJ2-2
ASSPSGLNTGELF
>TRBV28|TRBJ1-3
ASTLQGGTGNTIY
>TRBV9|TRBJ2-5
ASSVDRTWETQY
>TRBV4-1|TRBJ2-4
ASSPGSLAKNIQY
>TRBV30|TRBJ1-2
AWSARGYDGYT
>TRBV9|TRBJ2-1
ASSVGGLAVYNEQF
>TRBV27|TRBJ1-5
ASRSGVSNQPQH
>TRBV7-2|TRBJ1-4
ASSLGPGPNEKLF
>TRBV5-6|TRBJ1-1
ASSLVGDTEAF
>TRBV19|TRBJ1-1
ASTATGENTEAF
>TRBV7-2|TRBJ2-7
ASSLFAGGPYEQY
>TRBV7-6|TRBJ2-2
ASSPTLDRAGELF
>TRBV13|TRBJ1-1
ASTAGGNTEAF
>TRBV7-2|TRBJ1-1
ASSFPAGAEAF
>TRBV19|TRBJ1-2
ASNPGLNYGYT
>TRBV6-1|TRBJ1-2
ASSEGYYGYT
>TRBV19|TRBJ2-7
ASSIDWSREQY
>TRBV29-1|TRBJ1-5
SVAGGEEPQH
>TRBV21-1|TRBJ1-1
ASLEDKAAF
>TRBV7-9|TRBJ2-1
ASSLGSHNEQF
>TRBV28|TRBJ2-7
ASSDTGTGEREQY
>TRBV11-3|TRBJ2-6
ASSLGGGLGSGANVLT
>TRBV5-6|TRBJ2-6
ASSLKGSGANVLT
>TRBV4-2|TRBJ1-5
ASSQDRGQPQH
>TRBV2|TRBJ2-7
ASSARTSSYEQY
>TRBV7-2|TRBJ2-1
ASSLRGLALSSYNEQF
>TRBV19|TRBJ2-3
ASGQGITDTQY
>TRBV13|TRBJ1-4
ASSFRAYNEKLF
>TRBV11-2|TRBJ2-7
ASSAGLAGAMGYEQY
>TRBV7-6|TRBJ2-2
ASSLVKENTGELF
>TRBV2|TRBJ2-3
ASGRAGGADTQY
>TRBV30|TRBJ1-2
AWSAGTTNYGYT
>TRBV7-9|TRBJ1-5
ASSVINQPQH